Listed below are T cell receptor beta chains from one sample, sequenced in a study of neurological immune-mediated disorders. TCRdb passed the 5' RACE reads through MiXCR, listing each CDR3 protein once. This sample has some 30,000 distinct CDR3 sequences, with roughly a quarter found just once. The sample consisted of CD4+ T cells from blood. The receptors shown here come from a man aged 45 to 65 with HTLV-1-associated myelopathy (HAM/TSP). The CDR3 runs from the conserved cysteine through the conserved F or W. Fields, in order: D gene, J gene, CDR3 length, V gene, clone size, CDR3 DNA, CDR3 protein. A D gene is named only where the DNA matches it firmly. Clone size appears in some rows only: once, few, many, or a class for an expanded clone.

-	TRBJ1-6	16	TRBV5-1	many	TGCGCCAGCAGCTTGGGTGCGACAGCCCTTAATTCACCCCTCCACTTT	CASSLGATALNSPLHF
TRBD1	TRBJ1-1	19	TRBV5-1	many	TGCGCCAGCAGCTTATCCATGACAGGGGGCCCCTTCATGAACACTGAAGCTTTCTTT	CASSLSMTGGPFMNTEAFF
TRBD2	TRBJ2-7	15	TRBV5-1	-	TGCGCCAGCAGCCTGTCTGCTAGCGGGAGCGCGGAGCAGTACTTC	CASSLSASGSAEQYF
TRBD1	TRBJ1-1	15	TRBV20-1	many	TGCAGTGCTAACCGGGACAGTGTCATGAACACTGAAGCTTTCTTT	CSANRDSVMNTEAFF
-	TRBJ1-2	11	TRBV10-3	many	TGTGCCATCGGGCCCGGCTATGGCTACACCTTC	CAIGPGYGYTF
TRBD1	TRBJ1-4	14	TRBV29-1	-	TGCAGCGTTGCCGAAACAGGGGTTAACGAAAAACTGTTTTTT	CSVAETGVNEKLFF
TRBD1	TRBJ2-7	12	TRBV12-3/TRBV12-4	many	TGTGCCAGCCGGGACAGGGGATACGAGCAGTACTTC	CASRDRGYEQYF
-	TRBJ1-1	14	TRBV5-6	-	TGTGCCAGCAGTCGGGGGTTAAGGAACACTGAAGCTTTCTTT	CASSRGLRNTEAFF
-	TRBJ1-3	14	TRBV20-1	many	TGCAGTGCACCCGTGGGGTTGTCTGGAAACACCATATATTTT	CSAPVGLSGNTIYF
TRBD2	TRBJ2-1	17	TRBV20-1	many	TGCAGTGCCCAAGTTCTAGCGGGGATCAGCTCCTACAATGAGCAGTTCTTC	CSAQVLAGISSYNEQFF
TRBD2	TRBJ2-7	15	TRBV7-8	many	TGTGCCAGCAGCTTAGGCCTAGCGGGAGGGCTGGGGCAGTACTTC	CASSLGLAGGLGQYF
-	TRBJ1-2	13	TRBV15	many	TGTGCCACCAGCACGGAGGGTACCTATGGCTACACCTTC	CATSTEGTYGYTF
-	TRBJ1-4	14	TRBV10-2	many	TGCGCCAGCAGGCACAGGGAGTTTAATGAAAAACTGTTTTTT	CASRHREFNEKLFF
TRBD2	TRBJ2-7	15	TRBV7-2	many	TGTGCCAGCAGCGCCACTAGCGGGAGGTCCTACGAGCAGTACTTC	CASSATSGRSYEQYF
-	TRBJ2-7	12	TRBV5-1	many	TGCGCCAGCAGAAGAGAAGCTGACGAGCAGTACTTC	CASRREADEQYF
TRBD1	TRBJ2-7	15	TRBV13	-	TGTGCCAGCAGCAAGACAGGGAAGGGGTCCTACGAGCAGTACTTC	CASSKTGKGSYEQYF
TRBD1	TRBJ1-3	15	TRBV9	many	TGTGCCAGCAGCGCCGGACAGGCACCTGGAAACACCATATATTTT	CASSAGQAPGNTIYF
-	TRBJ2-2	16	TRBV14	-	TGTGCCAGCAGCCAATTCAGGAATTTGAACACCGGGGAGCTGTTTTTT	CASSQFRNLNTGELFF
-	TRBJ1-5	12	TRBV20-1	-	TGCAGTGCCATGACCCTCAATCAGCCCCAGCATTTT	CSAMTLNQPQHF
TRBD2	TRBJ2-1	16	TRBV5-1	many	TGCGCCAGCAGCAAAATAACTAGCGGGGGGTACAATGAGCAGTTCTTC	CASSKITSGGYNEQFF
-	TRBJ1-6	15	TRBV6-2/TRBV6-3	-	TGTGCCAGCAGTTACTCGACGTTCGAGGGTTCACCCCTCTACTTT	CASSYSTFEGSPLYF
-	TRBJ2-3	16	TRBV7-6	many	TGTGCCAGCAGCTTCCAGGGGTCTAGCGGCACAGATACGCAGTATTTT	CASSFQGSSGTDTQYF
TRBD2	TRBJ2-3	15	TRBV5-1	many	TGCGCCAGCAGCCCCATAGCGGGAGAGGTAGCAACGCAGTATTTT	CASSPIAGEVATQYF
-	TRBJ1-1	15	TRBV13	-	TGTGCCAGCAGCTTAGGTCTATCGCATGGGTTAGAAGCTTTCTTT	CASSLGLSHGLEAFF
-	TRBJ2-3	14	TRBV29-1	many	TGCAGCGTTGAAGAGGGCGCTGTGGGGGGTACGCAGTATTTT	CSVEEGAVGGTQYF
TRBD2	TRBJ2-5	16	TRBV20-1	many	TGCAGTGCACAGAGAGGGCGGGGGGGCCGAGTGGAGACCCAGTACTTC	CSAQRGRGGRVETQYF
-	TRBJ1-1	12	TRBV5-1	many	TGCGCCAGCAGCTTCGAAGGTGCTGAAGCTTTCTTT	CASSFEGAEAFF
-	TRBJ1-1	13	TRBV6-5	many	TGTGCCAGCAGATACTCGAAGAACACTGAAGCTTTCTTT	CASRYSKNTEAFF
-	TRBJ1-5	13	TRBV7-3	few	TGTGCCAGCAGCCCCGGGAAAAATCAGCCCCAGCATTTT	CASSPGKNQPQHF
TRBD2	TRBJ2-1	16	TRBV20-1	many	TGCAGTGCTAAGGGACTAGCGGGAGACCCCTACAATGAGCAGTTCTTC	CSAKGLAGDPYNEQFF
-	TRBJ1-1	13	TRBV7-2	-	TGTGCCAGCAGCTTAGCGGGGATCACTGAAGCTTTCTTT	CASSLAGITEAFF
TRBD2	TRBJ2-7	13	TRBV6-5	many	TGTGCCAGCACTCTGTTAGCGGGACACGAGCAGTACTTC	CASTLLAGHEQYF
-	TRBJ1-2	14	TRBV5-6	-	TGTGCCAGCAGCCGACAGGAACAGGGTTATGGCTACACCTTC	CASSRQEQGYGYTF
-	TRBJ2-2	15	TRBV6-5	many	TGTGCCAGCAGCCCCGGGAGGGGGCTGGGCGGGGAGCTGTTTTTT	CASSPGRGLGGELFF
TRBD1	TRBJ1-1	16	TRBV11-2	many	TGTGCCAGCAGCCCCGGACAGGGACGTTCGATAACTGAAGCTTTCTTT	CASSPGQGRSITEAFF
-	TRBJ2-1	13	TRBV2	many	TGTGCCAGCAGTGGGGAGCTTAACAATGAGCAGTTCTTC	CASSGELNNEQFF
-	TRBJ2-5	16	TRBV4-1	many	TGCGCCAGCAGCCAAGGAGTGACAGCAGATTCGGAGACCCAGTACTTC	CASSQGVTADSETQYF
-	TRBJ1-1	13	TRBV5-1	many	TGCGCCAGCGGGCCGGGCCCCGGGGGATTGGCTTTCTTT	CASGPGPGGLAFF
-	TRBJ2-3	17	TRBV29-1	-	TGCAGTGCCCGCTTCGGGGGTAAACCACCTAGCAGAGATACACAGTATTTT	CSARFGGKPPSRDTQYF
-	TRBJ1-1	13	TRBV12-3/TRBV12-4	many	TGTGCCAGCACCGGCCAGATGAACACTGAAGCTTTCTTT	CASTGQMNTEAFF
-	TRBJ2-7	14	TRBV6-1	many	TGTGCCAGCAGTGCCCAGAGGGGAGCCTACGAGCAGTACTTC	CASSAQRGAYEQYF
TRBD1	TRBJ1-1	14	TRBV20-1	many	TGCAGTGCTAGAGGCCTGACAGGGGACACTGAAGCTTTCTTT	CSARGLTGDTEAFF
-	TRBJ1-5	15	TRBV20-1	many	TGCAGTGCTAGAGATTCTAGCCAGGGGAGGCAGCCCCAGCATTTT	CSARDSSQGRQPQHF
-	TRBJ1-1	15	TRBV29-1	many	TGCAGCGTTCCCCCCGAGGGTGGGGTGAACACTGAAGCTTTCTTT	CSVPPEGGVNTEAFF
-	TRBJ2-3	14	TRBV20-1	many	TGCAGTGCTAGTCCGGGGGTCCTCACAGATACGCAGTATTTT	CSASPGVLTDTQYF
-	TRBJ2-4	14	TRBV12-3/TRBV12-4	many	TGTGCCAGCAGTTTAGCTAACAGCCAAAACATTCAGTACTTC	CASSLANSQNIQYF
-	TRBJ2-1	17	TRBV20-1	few	TGCAGTGCTAGAGGTCAGGAGCGAGGCGCGTTCTTGCATGAGCAGTTCTTC	CSARGQERGAFLHEQFF